The 19 T cell receptor beta chains below come from one sample, sequenced in a study of T cell repertoires in cytomegalovirus infection. One entry per CDR3 protein results from TCRdb running MiXCR on the reads. Among about 230,000 distinct CDR3 sequences listed, roughly 22% were seen once. The sample consisted of CD8+ T cells from PBMCs. The receptors were gathered from a human donor in good health (CMV status not recorded). Some clones in this sample may be carry-over from other donors' samples.

This clonotype appeared a few times. The chain couples TRBV2 to TRBJ1-5, with unresolved D. V was trimmed by 6 bases and J by 7 bases, leaving 7 bases between them. Germline V gene lookup returns CDR1 SNHLY and CDR2 FYNNEI. The CDR3 extends over 11 amino acids. This CDR3 is CASRGGQPQHF. Written as DNA, the CDR3 is TGTGCCAGCAGGGGAGGACAGCCCCAGCATTTT.

The rearrangement joins TRBV29-1 to TRBJ1-2, with TRBD1 matching 11 bases. Germline CDR1 SQVTM, CDR2 ANQGSEA. V dropped 7 bases and J dropped 2; count of bases not matched to a gene: 6. The CDR3 length is 14 residues. CDR3 nucleotide sequence: TGCAGCGCCCCGGGACAGGGGGAAAACTATGGCTACACCTTC. Translating it yields CSAPGQGENYGYTF.

Of note for this clonotype: Its ends do not fully match the called genes, so a read error is possible. V usage is TRBV10-3 and J usage is TRBJ2-3; D gene unclear. CDR3 size: 14 residues. Germline values: CDR1 ENHRY, CDR2 SYGVKD. CDR3 protein: CAISEADLSDTKYF. In DNA form, the CDR3 reads TGTGCCATCAGTGAGGCCGACCTGTCAGATACGAAGTATTTT.

A few counts support this clonotype. This chain uses TRBV12-3 or TRBV12-4 with TRBJ1-2, with a weak D call TRBD1 (5 bases). The CDR3 is 13 residues long. Trimming pared 3 bases from V and 8 bases from J, leaving 13 bases between. CDR3 sequence: CASSFLTGQGYTF. DNA for the CDR3: TGTGCCAGCAGTTTCTTAACAGGTCAAGGCTACACCTTC.

V is TRBV5-1 and J is TRBJ1-1, with D perhaps matching TRBD1 (5 bases). The CDR3 is 14 residues long. Germline CDR1 SGHRS, CDR2 YFSETQ. The germline V and J ends were trimmed by 6 bases and 3 bases, with 15 bases remaining between them. The CDR3 region has the DNA TGCGCCAGCACCCTTGGTGTGGGGGACACTGAAGCTTTCTTT. This sequence encodes CASTLGVGDTEAFF. Based on the CDR3 plus reference TRBV5-1 and TRBJ1-1, the full variable domain is KAGVTQTPRYLIKTRGQQVTLSCSPISGHRSVSWYQQTPGQGLQFLFEYFSETQRNKGNFPGRFSGRQFSNSRSEMNVSTLELGDSALYLCASTLGVGDTEAFFGQGTRLTVV.

This clonotype has at least ten counts. The V and J genes are TRBV7-9 and TRBJ2-1; 7 bases agree with TRBD2. Germline assignment: CDR1 SEHNR and CDR2 FQNEAQ (reference sequence). CDR3 length: 14 residues. Trimming took 3 bases from V and 2 from J; bases not matched to a gene: 1. DNA of the CDR3: TGTGCCAGCAGCTTGGGGGGGACCTACAATGAGCAGTTCTTC. Translation gives CASSLGGTYNEQFF.

This clonotype was recorded a few times. V usage is TRBV19 and J usage is TRBJ2-1; no clear D. V lost 5 bases to trimming and J lost 0 bases, with 14 bases between them. The CDR3 sequence is 16 residues long. In germline, CDR1 is LNHDA, CDR2 SQIVND (reference sequence). CDR3 sequence: CASSALPSSSYNEQFF. CDR3 coding DNA: TGTGCCAGTAGTGCCCTCCCTTCAAGCTCCTACAATGAGCAGTTCTTC.

This clonotype occurred a few times. The V gene is TRBV25-1, the J gene TRBJ1-6; weak D call: TRBD1 (5 bases). Germline values: CDR1 MGHDK, CDR2 SYGVNS. This CDR3 comprises 14 residues. Trimming shortened V by 3 bases and J by 13 bases, and 16 bases separated the two germline ends. CDR3 nucleotides: TGTGCCAGCAGTGATTTGGGGCCTACTCCGCCCCTCCACTTT. The encoded protein is CASSDLGPTPPLHF.

This clonotype has a handful of counts. The gene calls are TRBV27 and TRBJ1-5; 7 nucleotides align to TRBD1. This CDR3 contains 13 residues. Looked up from germline, CDR1 is MNHEY and CDR2 is SMNVEV (reference sequence). The junction had 3 bases not matched to a gene; V was cut back by 6 bases and J by 4 bases. CDR3 DNA sequence: TGTGCCAGCAGATTGGGACAGAATCAGCCCCAGCATTTT. Its protein is CASRLGQNQPQHF.

This clonotype turned up a few times. The V gene is TRBV12-3 or TRBV12-4, the J gene TRBJ1-4; 9 bases match TRBD1. V was pared by 5 bases and J by 0 bases, with 7 bases of the junction left unmatched. The CDR3 is 17 amino acids. The CDR3 DNA sequence: TGTGCCAGCAGTCCGGGACAGGGTGATCCAACTAATGAAAAACTGTTTTTT. Its protein product is CASSPGQGDPTNEKLFF.

The genes are TRBV15 and TRBJ1-5; D not resolved. The V gene's germline CDR1 is LNHNV and CDR2 YYDKDF (reference sequence). The CDR3 spans 14 residues. Trimming removed 1 base at V and 2 bases at J, with 6 bases between. The CDR3 nucleotides read TGTGCCACCAGCAGAGGTCGGGGCAATCAGCCCCAGCATTTT. Protein sequence: CATSRGRGNQPQHF.

This clonotype has a single count. V gene TRBV19 combines with J gene TRBJ1-5; 9 nucleotides align to TRBD1. Germline CDR1 and CDR2: LNHDA and SQIVND (reference sequence). The CDR3 runs to 16 residues. The trim removed 0 bases at V and 9 bases at J, leaving 9 bases unmatched. CDR3 loop: CASSIDIGTGKRPQHF. In DNA, the CDR3 is TGTGCCAGTAGTATAGATATTGGGACAGGGAAACGGCCCCAGCATTTT.

The genes are TRBV5-3 and TRBJ2-1, with D hard to call. TRBV5-3 is annotated as an ORF whose role is uncertain. V lost 8 bases and J lost 9, with 15 bases in between. The CDR3 runs 12 residues. The CDR3 region is CASSPIWGEQFF. The CDR3, as DNA: TGTGCCAGCAGCCCCATATGGGGTGAGCAGTTCTTC.

In this sample, this clonotype turned up a few times. The CDR3 nucleotides read TGTGCCTGGAGTGTATTCCCACTGAACACTGAAGCTTTCTTT. This sequence encodes CAWSVFPLNTEAFF. The rearrangement uses TRBV30 and TRBJ1-1; D unresolved. This CDR3 spans 14 amino acids. The germline V gene encodes CDR1 GTSNPN and CDR2 SVGIG (reference sequence). The V and J ends lost 0 bases and 0 bases respectively, with 8 bases between them. The full variable domain, in which reference TRBV30 and TRBJ1-1 provide the parts outside the CDR3, is SQTIHQWPATLVQPVGSPLSLECTVEGTSNPNLYWYRQAAGRGLQLLFYSVGIGQISSEVPQNLSASRPQDRQFILSSKKLLLSDSGFYLCAWSVFPLNTEAFFGQGTRLTVV.

The chain carries TRBV4-1 and TRBJ2-4; TRBD1 aligns across 8 bases. Trimming removed 4 bases from V and 8 bases from J; junction bases left unmatched: 7. Germline loops: CDR1 MGHRA, CDR2 YSYEKL. The CDR3 sequence is 14 residues long. The CDR3 here is CASSRDRGEDIQYF. The CDR3 DNA sequence: TGCGCCAGCAGCCGAGACAGGGGAGAGGACATTCAGTACTTC.

This clonotype has a count of ten or more. This rearrangement joins TRBV28 to TRBJ2-7; D may be TRBD1 or TRBD2 (5 bases each). This CDR3 is built from 14 residues. Germline V gives CDR1 MDHEN, CDR2 SYDVKM. V was shortened by 7 bases and J by 4 bases, with 17 bases between the two germline ends. CDR3: CASTTGRRPYEQYF. For the CDR3, the DNA is TGTGCCAGCACCACGGGACGGAGGCCTTACGAGCAGTACTTC.

This clonotype was counted only a few times. The chain recombines TRBV12-3 or TRBV12-4 with TRBJ1-4; the D gene is possibly TRBD1 (5 bases). The V gene lost 6 bases and the J gene lost 11 bases, with 16 bases spanning the gap. CDR3 length: 13 residues. In DNA, the CDR3 is TGTGCCAGCAGCCCCGAGGGGCTGGGGAAACTGTTTTTT. It codes for CASSPEGLGKLFF.

This clonotype was counted at least ten times. The chain carries TRBV28 and TRBJ2-2, with TRBD1 as a possible D gene (5 bases). V gave up 5 bases and J gave up 4 bases, with 8 bases separating them. Per the germline V gene, CDR1 is MDHEN and CDR2 is SYDVKM. There are 13 residues in the CDR3. CDR3 residues: CASSRQGTGELFF. The CDR3, as DNA: TGTGCCAGCAGTAGGCAGGGCACCGGGGAGCTGTTTTTT. The full variable domain, with the rest looked up from reference TRBV28 and TRBJ2-2, is DVKVTQSSRYLVKRTGEKVFLECVQDMDHENMFWYRQDPGLGLRLIYFSYDVKMKEKGDIPEGYSVSREKKERFSLILESASTNQTSMYLCASSRQGTGELFFGEGSRLTVL.

This clonotype showed up many times. This chain joins TRBV14 and TRBJ2-1, with 8 positions matching TRBD2. The length of the CDR3 is 15 residues. In germline, CDR1 is SGHDN, CDR2 FVKESK. Trimming cost V 4 bases and J 9 bases; bases outside gene matches: 11. Written as DNA, the CDR3 is TGTGCCAGCAGCCGCGTGGCGGGGGGCGGGGCTGAGCAGTTCTTC. Residues: CASSRVAGGGAEQFF.